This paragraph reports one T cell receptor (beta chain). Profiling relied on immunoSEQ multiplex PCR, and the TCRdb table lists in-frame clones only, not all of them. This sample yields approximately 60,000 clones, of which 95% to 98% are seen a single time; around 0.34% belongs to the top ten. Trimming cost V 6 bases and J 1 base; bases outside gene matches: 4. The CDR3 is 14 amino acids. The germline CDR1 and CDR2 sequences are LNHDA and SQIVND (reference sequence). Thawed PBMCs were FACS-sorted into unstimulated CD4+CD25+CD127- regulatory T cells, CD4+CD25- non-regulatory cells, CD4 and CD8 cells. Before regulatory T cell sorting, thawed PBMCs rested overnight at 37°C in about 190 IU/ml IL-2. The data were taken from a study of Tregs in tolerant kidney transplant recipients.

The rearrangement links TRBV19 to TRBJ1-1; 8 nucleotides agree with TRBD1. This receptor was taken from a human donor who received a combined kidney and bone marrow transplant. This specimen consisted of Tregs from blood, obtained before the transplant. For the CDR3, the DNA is TGTGCCAGTAGACGGACAGGGACGAACACTGAAGCTTTCTTT. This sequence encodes CASRRTGTNTEAFF.